This TCR beta chain was profiled in a study of blood T cell repertoires in COVID-19. Study overall: Samples of COVID-19 (acute and convalescent) were obtained from the United States, Italy and Spain. The cDNA or gDNA used as material had been derived from T cells, B-cell-depleted T cells, or PBMCs.

In the original processing: Nucleated cell counts were estimated from reference gene primer amplification. Sequencing used immunoSEQ multiplex PCR; TCRdb keeps in-frame clones, though not all of them. The V and J calls and the clone size are those of that table, but D and trimming were determined from the DNA. The table has roughly 250,000 clones, 80% to 90% seen once. CDR3 length: 17 amino acids. The V and J ends lost 3 bases and 0 bases respectively, with 17 bases between them. In germline, CDR1 is KGHSH, CDR2 LQKENI. The clonotype originates from a woman between 35 and 50 years old with acute or convalescent COVID-19. The V gene is TRBV18, the J gene TRBJ1-1, with D hard to call. The specimen was peripheral blood. The CDR3 reads CASSPQGSGVMNTEAFF. The CDR3 nucleotides are TGTGCCAGCTCACCTCAAGGTTCCGGAGTAATGAACACTGAAGCTTTCTTT. Full variable domain (remainder filled in from reference TRBV18 and TRBJ1-1): NAGVMQNPRHLVRRRGQEARLRCSPMKGHSHVYWYRQLPEEGLKFMVYLQKENIIDESGMPKERFSAEFPKEGPSILRIQQVVRGDSAAYFCASSPQGSGVMNTEAFFGQGTRLTVV.